These 26 T cell receptor beta chains were all obtained from the same sample, sequenced in a study of cytomegalovirus exposure and HLA in healthy donors (dated by TCRdb to 2015 to 2018). Libraries came from the immunoSEQ multiplex PCR assay. In its TCRdb copy, this immuneACCESS table keeps in-frame sequences only and misses some clones. Where compared with another copy, unresolved V genes explain less than half of these, and the others have no known cause. A total of over 150,000 clones appear in this sample, approximately 89% of them only once. Clones ranked in the top ten supply over 9% of the sample. The sequencing sample was made of PBMCs. These receptors were obtained from a woman between 18 and 29 years old in good health and CMV-seropositive.

This chain joins TRBV30 and TRBJ2-7; 7 positions agree with TRBD1. This CDR3 is built from 14 residues. The junction had 11 bases not matched to a gene; V was cut back by 5 bases and J by 4 bases. Germline-derived CDR1 and CDR2 are GTSNPN and SVGIG (reference sequence). The CDR3 bases are TGTGCCTGGTCCACGACAGGGCCGGTGTACGAGCAGTACTTC. Translating gives CAWSTTGPVYEQYF.

The chain combines TRBV28 with TRBJ2-2, with TRBD1 matching 12 bases. J lost 3 bases, V lost 2 bases, and 1 base had no gene match. The CDR3 spans 16 residues. The V gene's germline CDR1 is MDHEN and CDR2 SYDVKM. CDR3 in amino acids: CASSLGTGGDTGELFF. The CDR3 DNA reads TGTGCCAGCAGTTTAGGGACAGGGGGCGACACCGGGGAGCTGTTTTTT.

This sequence joins TRBV30 and TRBJ1-5, with D unresolved. The length of the CDR3 is 12 residues. Deletions cut 4 bases from V and 7 bases from J, with 11 bases between. The germline gives CDR1 GTSNPN, CDR2 SVGIG (reference sequence). The CDR3 sequence is CAWKREGQPQHF. In DNA, the CDR3 is TGTGCCTGGAAAAGGGAGGGACAGCCCCAGCATTTT.

This chain connects TRBV18 to TRBJ2-3; unclear D gene. CDR1 and CDR2 from the germline V gene are KGHSH and LQKENI. This CDR3 has 14 residues. Deletions cut 6 bases from V and 4 bases from J, with 14 bases between. This chain's CDR3 is CASSRREVPDTQYF. CDR3 DNA sequence: TGTGCCAGCTCCCGCCGTGAGGTCCCAGATACGCAGTATTTT.

The rearrangement links TRBV10-1 to TRBJ1-1; 7 bases line up with TRBD1. The germline CDR1 and CDR2 sequences are WNHNN and SYGVQD (reference sequence). V shed 6 bases, J shed 4 bases, and the junction held 8 bases outside the gene matches. This CDR3 has 14 amino acids. The CDR3 nucleotides read TGCGCCAGCAGATTACGGTGGGACAGCACTGAAGCTTTCTTT. Its protein product is CASRLRWDSTEAFF.

The rearrangement uses TRBV6-6 and TRBJ2-3; no reliable D call. CDR3 length: 14 amino acids. Germline assignment: CDR1 MNHNY and CDR2 SVGAGI (reference sequence). Trimming shortened V by 4 bases and J by 8 bases, and 16 bases separated the two germline ends. The CDR3 here is CASSSEYTTATQYF. In DNA, the CDR3 is TGTGCCAGCAGTTCGGAATATACTACGGCTACGCAGTATTTT.

The gene calls are TRBV6-5 and TRBJ2-2; 9 nucleotides line up with TRBD1. Per the germline V gene, CDR1 is MNHEY and CDR2 is SVGAGI. The CDR3 sequence is 15 residues long. V was clipped by 3 bases and J by 5 bases; unmatched bases: 4. The CDR3 protein is CASSYSDRGTGELFF. The CDR3 coding sequence is TGTGCCAGCAGTTATTCGGACAGGGGTACCGGGGAGCTGTTTTTT.

The V gene is TRBV27, the J gene TRBJ2-1, with 10 bases lining up with TRBD2. The J segment lost 9 bases and the V segment lost 1 base, leaving 18 bases of the junction unmatched. Germline CDR1 is MNHEY and CDR2 is SMNVEV (reference sequence). The CDR3 has 19 amino acids. CDR3 coding DNA: TGTGCCAGCAGTTTATTCGCGGGTGCTAGCGGGGGACACCCGGGTGAGCAGTTCTTC. It codes for CASSLFAGASGGHPGEQFF.

The chain is built from TRBV9 and TRBJ2-1; a possible D gene is TRBD2 (5 bases). CDR3 length: 16 amino acids. The V and J ends lost 2 bases and 7 bases respectively, with 19 bases between them. Germline V gene sequence: CDR1 SGDLS, CDR2 YYNGEE. CDR3 protein: CASSVVGRLRGNEQFF. DNA for the CDR3: TGTGCCAGCAGCGTCGTCGGCAGGCTGAGAGGGAATGAGCAGTTCTTC.

The V gene is TRBV7-6, the J gene TRBJ2-5; 8 bases line up with TRBD2. The CDR3 length is 15 residues. Trimming removed 2 bases from V and 4 bases from J; junction bases left unmatched: 6. Germline CDR1 is SGHVS and CDR2 is FNYEAQ. CDR3 residues: CASSLSGRNLETQYF. In nucleotides, the CDR3 is TGTGCCAGCAGCTTAAGCGGGAGAAACTTAGAGACCCAGTACTTC. The entire variable domain, with the rest obtained from reference TRBV7-6 and TRBJ2-5, is as follows: GAGVSQSPRYKVTKRGQDVALRCDPISGHVSLYWYRQALGQGPEFLTYFNYEAQQDKSGLPNDRFSAERPEGSISTLTIQRTEQRDSAMYRCASSLSGRNLETQYFGPGTRLLVL.

DNA of the CDR3: TGCAGTGCTCAGGGGAGGGATGAGCAGTTCTTC. Protein sequence: CSAQGRDEQFF. The J gene is TRBJ2-1, the V gene TRBV29-1; D is perhaps TRBD2 (7 bases). CDR3 length: 11 amino acids. The germline V gene encodes CDR1 SQVTM and CDR2 ANQGSEA.

This clone was counted only a few times. This chain links TRBV19 with TRBJ1-1, with 7 bases aligning to TRBD1. Germline trimming cut 3 bases from V and 3 bases from J; bases unmatched to any gene: 1. CDR1 is LNHDA and CDR2 is SQIVND in the germline V gene (reference sequence). This CDR3 is built from 13 residues. In DNA form, the CDR3 reads TGTGCCAGTAGTATGCAGGGGGACACTGAAGCTTTCTTT. Its translation is CASSMQGDTEAFF.

The rearrangement joins TRBV11-2 to TRBJ1-1, with TRBD1 as a possible D gene (6 bases). Trimming removed 5 bases from V and 5 bases from J, with 15 bases in between. The CDR3 contains 14 residues. Germline values: CDR1 SGHAT, CDR2 FQNNGV. CDR3 DNA sequence: TGTGCCAGCAGCCCGAGGACAGCGGGGACTGAAGCTTTCTTT. Protein product: CASSPRTAGTEAFF.

The V and J genes are TRBV6-1 and TRBJ2-7, with D possibly TRBD2 on 6 matching bases. The V gene lost 3 bases and the J gene lost 0 bases, with 15 bases spanning the gap. In germline, CDR1 is MNHNS, CDR2 SASEGT. The CDR3 contains 16 residues. CDR3 residues: CASSDQGLQASYEQYF. In nucleotides, the CDR3 is TGTGCCAGCAGTGACCAGGGACTGCAAGCCTCCTACGAGCAGTACTTC.

The rearrangement links TRBV7-9 to TRBJ2-5; D is possibly TRBD1 (5 bases). CDR3 length: 14 residues. Germline-derived CDR1 and CDR2 are SEHNR and FQNEAQ (reference sequence). The germline V and J ends were trimmed by 5 bases and 2 bases, with 12 bases remaining between them. The CDR3 DNA follows: TGTGCCAGCAGCCCACCGACAGATCAAGAGACCCAGTACTTC. Translation: CASSPPTDQETQYF.

The CDR3 reads CASSPGGTHYGYTF. The CDR3 DNA is TGTGCCAGCTCACCAGGGGGCACTCACTATGGCTACACCTTC. The gene calls are TRBV18 and TRBJ1-2; D is perhaps TRBD1 (6 bases). Per the germline V gene, CDR1 is KGHSH and CDR2 is LQKENI. The CDR3 spans 14 residues. V was shortened by 2 bases and J by 3 bases, with 10 bases between the two germline ends.

The chain links TRBV5-8 to TRBJ1-2; 7 bases are shared with TRBD1. Germline CDR1 is SGHTS and CDR2 is YDEGEE. The CDR3 length is 18 residues. V lost 1 base to trimming and J lost 8 bases; unmatched junction nucleotides: 20. CDR3 loop: CASSLIGDRRGFREGYTF. The DNA for the CDR3 is TGTGCCAGCAGCTTGATAGGGGACAGAAGGGGCTTTCGGGAAGGCTACACCTTC.

V is TRBV6-6 and J is TRBJ1-4; 10 bases agree with TRBD1. Germline V gene sequence: CDR1 MNHNY, CDR2 SVGAGI (reference sequence). CDR3 size: 15 residues. V dropped 5 bases and J dropped 5; count of bases not matched to a gene: 5. The DNA for the CDR3 is TGTGCCAGCAGTGACCCGGGACAGGGGAATGAAAAACTGTTTTTT. As protein: CASSDPGQGNEKLFF.

This sequence joins TRBV9 and TRBJ2-7, with TRBD2 as a possible D gene (5 bases). CDR3 size: 14 residues. Deletions cut 3 bases from V and 2 bases from J, with 12 bases between. The germline gives CDR1 SGDLS, CDR2 YYNGEE. The CDR3 is CASSAGLETYEQYF. The DNA of the CDR3 is TGTGCCAGCAGCGCAGGACTTGAAACCTACGAGCAGTACTTC.

The chain is built from TRBV28 and TRBJ2-7, with 7 bases fitting TRBD2. The CDR3 has 15 amino acids. CDR1 and CDR2 (germline): MDHEN, SYDVKM. Unmatched junction bases numbered 7, after V lost 5 bases and J lost 0 bases. CDR3 sequence reads: CASSTSGVSSYEQYF. The CDR3 nucleotides read TGTGCCAGCAGTACAAGCGGGGTAAGCTCCTACGAGCAGTACTTC.

The sample holds a few counts of this clone. The chain combines TRBV7-2 with TRBJ2-5; the match to TRBD2 covers 14 bases. V lost 0 bases and J lost 7; bases outside the gene matches: 1. CDR1 is SGHTA and CDR2 is FQGNSA in the germline V gene. The CDR3 has 15 amino acids. The CDR3 DNA sequence: TGTGCCAGCAGCTTAGCCGGGACTAGCGGGAGGACCCAGTACTTC. It is translated as CASSLAGTSGRTQYF. Full variable domain (outside the CDR3, taken from reference TRBV7-2 and TRBJ2-5): GAGVSQSPSNKVTEKGKDVELRCDPISGHTALYWYRQSLGQGLEFLIYFQGNSAPDKSGLPSDRFSAERTGGSVSTLTIQRTQQEDSAVYLCASSLAGTSGRTQYFGPGTRLLVL.

This chain links TRBV14 with TRBJ2-3; the match to TRBD2 covers 11 bases. The CDR3 runs 17 residues. Germline V gene lookup returns CDR1 SGHDN and CDR2 FVKESK. J gave up 3 bases and V 1 base, and 6 bases lay outside the gene matches. Written as DNA, the CDR3 is TGTGCCAGCAGCCAAGTTGGAACTAGCGGGAGTACAGATACGCAGTATTTT. This gives the protein CASSQVGTSGSTDTQYF.

This chain connects TRBV4-1 to TRBJ2-1; possible D gene TRBD2, 6 bases. Trimming left V 3 bases short and J 0 bases short, with 12 bases between. The CDR3 totals 16 residues. The germline V gene has CDR1 MGHRA and CDR2 YSYEKL. CDR3: CASSHLADLSYNEQFF. The CDR3 coding sequence is TGCGCCAGCAGCCATTTAGCGGACCTCTCCTACAATGAGCAGTTCTTC.

The rearrangement links TRBV4-3 to TRBJ1-4; no firm D call. There are 14 residues in the CDR3. V was clipped by 0 bases and J by 7 bases, with 9 bases between them. Germline CDR1 is LGHNA and CDR2 is YSLEER. CDR3 bases: TGCGCCAGCAGCCAAGAAAATCTTCCTGAAAAACTGTTTTTT. This sequence encodes CASSQENLPEKLFF.

This clone was observed a single time. The chain joins TRBV5-6 to TRBJ1-2; D is uncertain. CDR3 size: 16 residues. Between the trimmed V and J ends, which lost 2 bases and 7 bases, there was a span of 21 bases. Germline V gene sequence: CDR1 SGHDT, CDR2 YYEEEE. CDR3 sequence (DNA): TGTGCCAGCAGCTTTGAGTCGGCTCTCACAGTCCCTGGCTACACCTTC. Translated, it gives CASSFESALTVPGYTF.

This clone appeared once. This chain joins TRBV28 and TRBJ2-7, with no clear D. Deletions cut 6 bases from V and 0 bases from J, with 9 bases between. Germline V gene data show CDR1 as MDHEN and CDR2 as SYDVKM. The CDR3 consists of 13 residues. The CDR3, as DNA: TGTGCCAGCAGACTACAAAGCTCCTACGAGCAGTACTTC. Its protein is CASRLQSSYEQYF.